The rows below give T cell receptor beta chains drawn from one sample of a study of T cells after yellow fever vaccination. Using its own MiXCR run on the 5' RACE reads, TCRdb lists one record per CDR3 protein. The sample holds about 170,000 distinct CDR3 sequences, approximately 10% seen once. Source: CD8+ T cells sorted from PBMCs, taken 15 days after the yellow fever booster vaccination. The receptors originated from a man aged 18 to 29 who received the YFV17D yellow fever vaccine. The CDR3 runs from the conserved cysteine through the conserved F or W. Each record gives: D gene, clone size, J gene, V gene, CDR3 DNA, CDR3 protein. D genes are given only for firm matches. The size entry is marked missing in some rows and otherwise reads once, few, many or a size class.

>.|many|TRBJ2-1|TRBV29-1
TGCAGCGTTGCGGCAGGGCCATACAATGAGCAGTTCTTC
CSVAAGPYNEQFF
>TRBD2|few|TRBJ2-1|TRBV27
TGTGCCAGCAGTTCCCTAGCGGACTCCTACAATGAGCAGTTCTTC
CASSSLADSYNEQFF
>TRBD2|.|TRBJ2-1|TRBV13
TGTGCCAGCAGCTTATGGTCTAGCGGGGGCGATGAGCAGTTCTTC
CASSLWSSGGDEQFF
>TRBD1|.|TRBJ2-2|TRBV4-1
TGCGCCAGCAGCGGTCCGGGACAGGGGAAGTCCGGGGAGCTGTTTTTT
CASSGPGQGKSGELFF
>TRBD1|.|TRBJ2-5|TRBV7-9
TGTGCCAGCAGTCGCCGGGACAGGGGGCTCGAGGAGACCCAGTACTTC
CASSRRDRGLEETQYF
>.|few|TRBJ2-7|TRBV7-9
TGTGCCAGCAGCTTACAGGGCTGGGACGAGCAGTACTTC
CASSLQGWDEQYF
>.|.|TRBJ1-1|TRBV7-9
TGTGCCAGCACCTCCACGCTGATCCAGGGTGTGGCCGAGGACGCTGAAGCTTTCTTT
CASTSTLIQGVAEDAEAFF
>TRBD2|.|TRBJ2-1|TRBV24-1
TGTGCCACCTCTAGCGGGAGGGCCTACAATGAGCAGTTCTTC
CATSSGRAYNEQFF
>.|many|TRBJ1-5|TRBV6-1
TGTGCCAGCAGTGACTACCAGGGGATCGATCAGCCCCAGCATTTT
CASSDYQGIDQPQHF
>.|few|TRBJ1-5|TRBV15
TGTGCCACCAGCAGAGACAGTGGCAGGCTGGCAGTCGGTAGCAATCAGCCCCAGCATTTT
CATSRDSGRLAVGSNQPQHF
>TRBD1|few|TRBJ1-2|TRBV29-1
TGCAGCGTGGATTCCGGGACAGGGCATGGCTACACCTTC
CSVDSGTGHGYTF
>TRBD2|many|TRBJ2-7|TRBV20-1
TGCAGTGCTAGGGCATTTAGCGGGAGCTCCTACGAGCAGTACTTC
CSARAFSGSSYEQYF
>.|many|TRBJ2-2|TRBV7-9
TGTGCCAGCAGCGCGGGTGTTTACACCGGGGAGCTGTTTTTT
CASSAGVYTGELFF
>TRBD1|.|TRBJ2-5|TRBV12-3/TRBV12-4
TGTGCCAGCAGTTTAAGGGGACAGGGGAACCAAGAGACCCAGTACTTC
CASSLRGQGNQETQYF
>.|.|TRBJ2-2|TRBV5-4
TGTGCCAGCAGCTTGGGCCAGCTTCACACCGGGGAGCTGTTTTTT
CASSLGQLHTGELFF
>.|many|TRBJ2-1|TRBV4-1
TGCGCCAGCAGCCATGCCCGCGAGAGGGGTGAGCAGTTCTTC
CASSHARERGEQFF
>TRBD1|.|TRBJ2-1|TRBV6-4
TGTGCCAGCAGCCTGGGGTCCAACGGACAGGGCCGCTACAATGAGCAGTTCTTC
CASSLGSNGQGRYNEQFF
>.|few|TRBJ1-2|TRBV25-1
TGTGCCAGCAGTGATTTAGGTGTAAAGGACTATGGCTACACCTTC
CASSDLGVKDYGYTF
>.|.|TRBJ2-5|TRBV21-1
TGTGCCAGCAGCAGAGGACCCGGGAGGCGGGAAGAGACCCAGTACTTC
CASSRGPGRREETQYF
>TRBD1|.|TRBJ2-1|TRBV7-6
TGTGCCAGCAGCCCCGCCTGGAGGGGACAGGGAAACAATGAGCAGTTCTTC
CASSPAWRGQGNNEQFF
>.|many|TRBJ2-2|TRBV12-3/TRBV12-4
TGTGCCAGCAGTGTCACAGGGAACACCGGGGAGCTGTTTTTT
CASSVTGNTGELFF
>TRBD1|many|TRBJ1-5|TRBV6-2/TRBV6-3
TGTGCCAGCAGTCTCGACAGGGGAGCAAATCAGCCCCAGCATTTT
CASSLDRGANQPQHF
>.|.|TRBJ2-2|TRBV11-3
TGTGCCAGCAGCTTTAAGACCGGGGAGCTGTTTTTT
CASSFKTGELFF
>.|.|TRBJ2-4|TRBV4-3
TGCGCCAGCAGCCAAGATGCAGGGCTAGCCAAAAACATTCAGTACTTC
CASSQDAGLAKNIQYF
>.|few|TRBJ1-2|TRBV11-2
TGTGCCAGCAGCACACACCGCTATGGCTACACCTTC
CASSTHRYGYTF
>.|.|TRBJ2-7|TRBV7-9
TGTGCCAGCAGCCCTATAGTCACGGACGAGCAGTACTTC
CASSPIVTDEQYF
>.|few|TRBJ2-3|TRBV29-1
TGCAGCGTTGAAGATTTGGAGGGGGCTGTAGATACGCAGTATTTT
CSVEDLEGAVDTQYF
>.|few|TRBJ2-1|TRBV7-9
TGTGCCAGCAGCTTAGGTCCAGGTGATGAGCAGTTCTTC
CASSLGPGDEQFF
>.|few|TRBJ2-5|TRBV10-3
TGTGCCATCAGTGAGGGAGAGACCCAGTACTTC
CAISEGETQYF
>.|.|TRBJ1-2|TRBV6-2/TRBV6-3
TGTGCCAGCAGTTTACCTTACAAGGACTATGGCTACACCTTC
CASSLPYKDYGYTF
>.|few|TRBJ2-2|TRBV4-1
TGCGCCAGCAGCCAGGTAGCACCGACCGGGGAGCTGTTTTTT
CASSQVAPTGELFF
>.|.|TRBJ2-2|TRBV7-8
TGTGCCAGCAGCTTATTGCGGTACGCCGGCGGGGAGCTGTTTTTT
CASSLLRYAGGELFF
>.|.|TRBJ2-3|TRBV7-9
TGTGCCAGCCGACAGTCCCTTGCGGATACGCAGTATTTT
CASRQSLADTQYF
>.|.|TRBJ2-1|TRBV12-3/TRBV12-4
TGTGCCAGCAGTTTTGAGGGGGGGTACAATGAGCAGTTCTTC
CASSFEGGYNEQFF
>.|.|TRBJ1-1|TRBV7-9
TGTGCCAGCAGCTTAACAGATAGTGACAGCGAAGCTTTCTTT
CASSLTDSDSEAFF
>.|few|TRBJ1-1|TRBV6-1
TGTGCCAGCAGTGAAATCCCCACTGAAGCTTTCTTT
CASSEIPTEAFF
>.|.|TRBJ2-5|TRBV7-8
TGTGCCAGCAGACGAAACAGGGCGCAAGAGACCCAGTACTTC
CASRRNRAQETQYF
>.|few|TRBJ1-6|TRBV21-1
TGTGCCAGCCCGAGCTGGACAGTCTATAATTCACCCCTCCACTTT
CASPSWTVYNSPLHF
>.|many|TRBJ2-2|TRBV5-1
TGCGCCAGCAGCTGGTCAGGGACCACCGGGGAGCTGTTTTTT
CASSWSGTTGELFF
>.|few|TRBJ2-2|TRBV29-1
TGCAGCGTTGAAGGGCGCGGGGAGCTGTTTTTT
CSVEGRGELFF
>TRBD2|many|TRBJ2-5|TRBV4-3
TGCGCCAGCAGCCACTTAACTAGCGGGGGGGGACAAGAGACCCAGTACTTC
CASSHLTSGGGQETQYF
>.|many|TRBJ2-3|TRBV11-2
TGTGCCAGCAGCTCCTTCTTAGCATCCAGCACAGATACGCAGTATTTT
CASSSFLASSTDTQYF
>.|.|TRBJ2-2|TRBV9
TGTGCCAGCAGCGTTCCCACCGGACAGCACACCGGGGAGCTGTTTTTT
CASSVPTGQHTGELFF
>.|.|TRBJ1-2|TRBV5-6
TGTGCCAGCAGCGGACCAGTATTCTATGGCTACACCTTC
CASSGPVFYGYTF
>TRBD1|few|TRBJ2-2|TRBV4-3
TGCGCCAGCAGCCTCCGCCCGGGACAGGGGTACACCGGGGAGCTGTTTTTT
CASSLRPGQGYTGELFF
>.|few|TRBJ1-5|TRBV5-1
TGCGCCAGCAGCTTGGCAGGCTTCAACAATCAGCCCCAGCATTTT
CASSLAGFNNQPQHF
>.|many|TRBJ2-2|TRBV3-1
TGTGCCAGCACCCTAACCGGGGAGCTGTTTTTT
CASTLTGELFF
>TRBD2|.|TRBJ2-1|TRBV4-1
TGCGCCAGCAGCCAAGGGAGTCGACTAGCGGGGGTAGCGGAGCAGTTCTTC
CASSQGSRLAGVAEQFF
>.|few|TRBJ2-7|TRBV5-4
TGTGCCAGCCAAGGGGGTTCATCCTACGAGCAGTACTTC
CASQGGSSYEQYF
>.|many|TRBJ2-1|TRBV6-6
TGTGCCAGCGCGAACACCGGCAACTACAATGAGCAGTTCTTC
CASANTGNYNEQFF
>.|.|TRBJ1-1|TRBV5-5
TGTGCCAGCAGCTTATCCCCGACAGGAGGGACTGAAGCTTTCTTT
CASSLSPTGGTEAFF
>.|many|TRBJ1-1|TRBV2
TGTGCCAGCATCTGGGAGGGGACTGAAGCTTTCTTT
CASIWEGTEAFF
>TRBD2|few|TRBJ2-3|TRBV9
TGTGCCAGCAGCGTAGAAGTAGCGGGGGGCACAGATACGCAGTATTTT
CASSVEVAGGTDTQYF
>TRBD1|.|TRBJ2-1|TRBV4-3
TGCGCCAGCAGCCATGCCCAGGGGGAACTGGATAATGAGCAGTTCTTC
CASSHAQGELDNEQFF
>.|.|TRBJ1-1|TRBV29-1
TGCAGCGTCTGGGGGACCGCCGGGGATGAAGCTTTCTTT
CSVWGTAGDEAFF